The clone carrying this TCR beta chain has just a few counts. Antigen unknown. With the read ending 3 residues before the CDR3 end, the germline J gene is used to fill in that end. This sample was included in a study of T cell clonality in common variable immunodeficiency. Some clones are missing from TCRdb's copy, which holds only in-frame ones; the method was immunoSEQ multiplex PCR. The specimen has 30,000 to 40,000 clones, none found just once. Germline CDR1 is LNHDA and CDR2 is SQIVND (reference sequence). The CDR3 has 13 amino acids. V was pared by 3 bases and J by 5 bases, with 8 bases between. Overall study results and limits: Compared with healthy controls, CVID subjects showed increased TCRbeta clonality, mostly in about a third. What drives increased CVID clonality needs T cell subpopulation sequencing.

Most patients and controls had Caucasian heritage. Sequencing was performed on peripheral blood mononuclear cells. This receptor was taken from a person between 18 and 69 years old in good health. The rearrangement links TRBV19 to TRBJ1-5, with D uncertain. Incomplete CDR3 DNA: TGTGCCAGTAGTATCGCCGGGGATCAGCCC. It is translated as CASSIAGDQP. The entire CDR3 reads CASSIAGDQPQHF.